This TCR beta chain was captured by sequencing in a study of T cells in tuberculosis. Overall study results and limits: Active tuberculosis cases were adults; controls were adolescents.

Comments on this clone: Its specificity is not known.

This CDR3 contains 12 residues. V was shortened by 4 bases and J by 12 bases, with 13 bases between the two germline ends. Per germline, CDR1 LGHNA and CDR2 YSLEER. Profiling relied on immunoSEQ multiplex PCR, and the TCRdb table lists in-frame clones only, not all of them. The data contain 40,000 to 45,000 clones, around 94% of them seen just once; the ten biggest clones take up under 2%. Sample: PBMCs. The V and J genes are TRBV4-3 and TRBJ2-1; D unclear. This sequence was found in a donor aged 10 to 29 with latent tuberculosis or without tuberculosis infection. Some clones in this sample may be carry-over from other donors' samples. CDR3 protein: CASSPLPGRQFF. CDR3 DNA sequence: TGCGCCAGCAGCCCCCTTCCTGGGCGGCAGTTCTTC.